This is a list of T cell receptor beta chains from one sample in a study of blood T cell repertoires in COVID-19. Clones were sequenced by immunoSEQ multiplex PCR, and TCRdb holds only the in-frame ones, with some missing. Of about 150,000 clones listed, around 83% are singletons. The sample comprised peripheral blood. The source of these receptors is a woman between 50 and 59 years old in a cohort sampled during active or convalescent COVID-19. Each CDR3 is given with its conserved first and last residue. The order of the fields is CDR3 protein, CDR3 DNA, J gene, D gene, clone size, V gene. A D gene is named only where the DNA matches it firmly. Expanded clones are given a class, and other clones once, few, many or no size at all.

CDR3 protein: CASRRGSRNEKLFF; CDR3 DNA: TGTGCCAGCAGAAGGGGCAGCCGAAATGAAAAACTGTTTTTT; J gene: TRBJ1-4; D gene: .; clone size: .; V gene: TRBV6-5
CDR3 protein: CASSPQPDSGSGNTIYF; CDR3 DNA: TGTGCCAGCAGTCCACAACCGGATTCGGGCTCTGGAAACACCATATATTTT; J gene: TRBJ1-3; D gene: .; clone size: .; V gene: TRBV6-6
CDR3 protein: CASSLGWGLGYGYTF; CDR3 DNA: TGTGCCAGCAGCTTGGGGTGGGGGCTCGGCTATGGCTACACCTTC; J gene: TRBJ1-2; D gene: .; clone size: few; V gene: TRBV5-5
CDR3 protein: CASSLGGTDNQPQHF; CDR3 DNA: TGTGCCAGCAGCTTAGGTGGGACAGACAATCAGCCCCAGCATTTT; J gene: TRBJ1-5; D gene: TRBD1; clone size: .; V gene: TRBV7-6
CDR3 protein: CASSQNRNYGYTF; CDR3 DNA: TGTGCCAGCAGCCAAAACAGAAACTATGGCTACACCTTC; J gene: TRBJ1-2; D gene: .; clone size: .; V gene: TRBV3-1/TRBV3-2
CDR3 protein: CASSVFAAGNTIYF; CDR3 DNA: TGTGCCAGCAGCGTATTTGCAGCTGGAAACACCATATATTTT; J gene: TRBJ1-3; D gene: .; clone size: .; V gene: TRBV9
CDR3 protein: CASSMPGLAGSTDTQYF; CDR3 DNA: TGTGCCAGTAGTATGCCCGGACTAGCGGGTTCCACAGATACGCAGTATTTT; J gene: TRBJ2-3; D gene: TRBD2; clone size: .; V gene: TRBV19
CDR3 protein: CASRYARGYQDNEQFF; CDR3 DNA: TGTGCCAGCAGATATGCGCGGGGTTACCAAGACAATGAGCAGTTCTTC; J gene: TRBJ2-1; D gene: .; clone size: .; V gene: TRBV7-9
CDR3 protein: CASSLAREAFGYTF; CDR3 DNA: TGCGCCAGCAGCTTGGCCAGGGAGGCATTCGGCTACACCTTC; J gene: TRBJ1-2; D gene: .; clone size: .; V gene: TRBV5-1
CDR3 protein: CASSQDGQGSYQPQHF; CDR3 DNA: TGCGCCAGCAGCCAAGACGGTCAGGGGTCCTATCAGCCCCAGCATTTT; J gene: TRBJ1-5; D gene: .; clone size: .; V gene: TRBV4-1
CDR3 protein: CASSPDLSNYGYTF; CDR3 DNA: TGTGCCAGCTCACCAGATCTTAGTAACTATGGCTACACCTTC; J gene: TRBJ1-2; D gene: .; clone size: .; V gene: TRBV18
CDR3 protein: CASGGYPGNSGYTF; CDR3 DNA: TGTGCCAGCGGCGGATATCCAGGGAACTCAGGCTACACCTTC; J gene: TRBJ1-2; D gene: .; clone size: .; V gene: TRBV27
CDR3 protein: CSVGPPGGEAFF; CDR3 DNA: TGCAGCGTTGGACCTCCGGGAGGTGAAGCTTTCTTT; J gene: TRBJ1-1; D gene: .; clone size: .; V gene: TRBV29-1
CDR3 protein: CASRRDRGYTDTQYF; CDR3 DNA: TGTGCCAGCAGGCGAGACAGGGGATACACAGATACGCAGTATTTT; J gene: TRBJ2-3; D gene: TRBD1; clone size: .; V gene: TRBV6-5
CDR3 protein: CASSLKTGETYEQYF; CDR3 DNA: TGTGCCAGTAGCCTCAAGACAGGGGAGACCTACGAGCAGTACTTC; J gene: TRBJ2-7; D gene: TRBD1; clone size: .; V gene: TRBV19
CDR3 protein: CASSSPGSGNTIYF; CDR3 DNA: TGTGCCAGCAGTTCCCCGGGAAGTGGAAACACCATATATTTT; J gene: TRBJ1-3; D gene: .; clone size: .; V gene: TRBV6-6
CDR3 protein: CASSLGQGGYGYTF; CDR3 DNA: TGTGCCAGCAGCTTAGGGCAGGGTGGCTATGGCTACACCTTC; J gene: TRBJ1-2; D gene: .; clone size: .; V gene: TRBV7-8
CDR3 protein: CATSDPPTGGYTF; CDR3 DNA: TGTGCCACCAGTGATCCACCGACGGGTGGCTACACCTTC; J gene: TRBJ1-2; D gene: .; clone size: once; V gene: TRBV24-1
CDR3 protein: CAISELPGNYGYTF; CDR3 DNA: TGTGCCATCAGTGAGTTGCCAGGCAACTATGGCTACACCTTC; J gene: TRBJ1-2; D gene: .; clone size: .; V gene: TRBV10-3
CDR3 protein: CASSEDSHYGYTF; CDR3 DNA: TGTGCCAGCTCAGAGGACAGCCACTATGGCTACACCTTC; J gene: TRBJ1-2; D gene: .; clone size: .; V gene: TRBV18
CDR3 protein: CASSFGTDVEKLFF; CDR3 DNA: TGTGCCAGTAGTTTCGGGACAGACGTTGAAAAACTGTTTTTT; J gene: TRBJ1-4; D gene: TRBD1; clone size: few; V gene: TRBV19
CDR3 protein: CASSLGGTQETQYF; CDR3 DNA: TGCGCCAGCAGCTTGGGCGGGACCCAAGAGACCCAGTACTTC; J gene: TRBJ2-5; D gene: .; clone size: .; V gene: TRBV5-1
CDR3 protein: CASSSYSGGAPDTQYF; CDR3 DNA: TGTGCCAGCAGCTCCTATAGCGGGGGGGCCCCAGATACGCAGTATTTT; J gene: TRBJ2-3; D gene: TRBD2; clone size: .; V gene: TRBV11-3
CDR3 protein: CASSPGQGVNTEAFF; CDR3 DNA: TGTGCCAGCAGCCCGGGACAGGGTGTGAACACTGAAGCTTTCTTT; J gene: TRBJ1-1; D gene: TRBD1; clone size: once; V gene: TRBV7-3
CDR3 protein: CASSQGWQAGNEQFF; CDR3 DNA: TGTGCCAGCAGCCAAGGATGGCAGGCCGGCAATGAGCAGTTCTTC; J gene: TRBJ2-1; D gene: .; clone size: .; V gene: TRBV4-2
CDR3 protein: CASSSPGQATDTQYF; CDR3 DNA: TGTGCCAGCAGCTCGCCGGGACAGGCCACAGATACGCAGTATTTT; J gene: TRBJ2-3; D gene: TRBD1; clone size: .; V gene: TRBV7-4